This T cell receptor beta chain was recovered during a study of blood T cell repertoires in COVID-19. Repertoires were generated with immunoSEQ multiplex PCR, while TCRdb's copy carries only in-frame clones and drops some. Found here are roughly 250,000 clones, around nine tenths of them singletons; the top ten hold 1.5% to 2%. V gave up 6 bases and J gave up 7 bases; unmatched junction bases: 11. This CDR3 is 15 amino acids long. From germline, CDR1 is MNHEY and CDR2 SVGAGI. The material sequenced was PBMCs or T cells enriched from blood (not recorded which). The chain combines TRBV6-5 with TRBJ1-5; 8 nucleotides line up with TRBD1. The clonotype originates from a woman aged 50 to 65 who had recovered from COVID-19. DNA of the CDR3: TGTGCCAGCAGCATAACAAGGACAGGGAAACAGCCCCAGCATTTT. Translated, it gives CASSITRTGKQPQHF.